In this sample, the clone carrying this TCR beta chain turned up once. Per germline, CDR1 SGHKS and CDR2 YYEKEE (reference sequence). The CDR3 loop spans 13 amino acids. The trim removed 4 bases at V and 3 bases at J, leaving 3 bases unmatched. These data come from a study of blood T cell repertoires in COVID-19. Assay used: immunoSEQ multiplex PCR; TCRdb lists only in-frame clones, some missing. The sample has under 200,000 clones; roughly 80% are singletons. This clonotype was sampled from a woman aged 25-40 years with acute or convalescent COVID-19. Specimen: peripheral blood. The V call is TRBV5-5, the J call TRBJ2-7; 8 bases match TRBD1. The CDR3 here is CASSPDRDYEQYF. The CDR3 DNA is TGTGCCAGCAGCCCGGACAGGGACTACGAGCAGTACTTC. The full variable domain, in which reference TRBV5-5 and TRBJ2-7 provide the parts outside the CDR3, is DAGVTQSPTHLIKTRGQQVTLRCSPISGHKSVSWYQQVLGQGPQFIFQYYEKEERGRGNFPDRFSARQFPNYSSELNVNALLLGDSALYLCASSPDRDYEQYFGPGTRLTVT.